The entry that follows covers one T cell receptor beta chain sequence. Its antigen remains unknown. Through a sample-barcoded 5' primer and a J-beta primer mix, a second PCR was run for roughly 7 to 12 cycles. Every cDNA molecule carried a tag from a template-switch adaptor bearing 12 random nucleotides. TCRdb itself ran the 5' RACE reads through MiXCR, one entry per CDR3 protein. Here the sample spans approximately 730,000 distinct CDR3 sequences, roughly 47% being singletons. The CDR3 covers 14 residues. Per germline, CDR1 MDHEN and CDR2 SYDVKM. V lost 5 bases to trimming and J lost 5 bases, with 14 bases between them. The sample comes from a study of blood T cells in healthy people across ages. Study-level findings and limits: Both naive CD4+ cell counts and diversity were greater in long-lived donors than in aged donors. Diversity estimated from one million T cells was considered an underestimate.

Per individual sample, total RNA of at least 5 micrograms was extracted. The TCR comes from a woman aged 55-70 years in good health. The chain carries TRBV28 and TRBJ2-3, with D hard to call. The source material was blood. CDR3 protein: CASSQLNVVDTQYF. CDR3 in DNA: TGTGCCAGCAGTCAACTAAACGTGGTAGATACGCAGTATTTT.